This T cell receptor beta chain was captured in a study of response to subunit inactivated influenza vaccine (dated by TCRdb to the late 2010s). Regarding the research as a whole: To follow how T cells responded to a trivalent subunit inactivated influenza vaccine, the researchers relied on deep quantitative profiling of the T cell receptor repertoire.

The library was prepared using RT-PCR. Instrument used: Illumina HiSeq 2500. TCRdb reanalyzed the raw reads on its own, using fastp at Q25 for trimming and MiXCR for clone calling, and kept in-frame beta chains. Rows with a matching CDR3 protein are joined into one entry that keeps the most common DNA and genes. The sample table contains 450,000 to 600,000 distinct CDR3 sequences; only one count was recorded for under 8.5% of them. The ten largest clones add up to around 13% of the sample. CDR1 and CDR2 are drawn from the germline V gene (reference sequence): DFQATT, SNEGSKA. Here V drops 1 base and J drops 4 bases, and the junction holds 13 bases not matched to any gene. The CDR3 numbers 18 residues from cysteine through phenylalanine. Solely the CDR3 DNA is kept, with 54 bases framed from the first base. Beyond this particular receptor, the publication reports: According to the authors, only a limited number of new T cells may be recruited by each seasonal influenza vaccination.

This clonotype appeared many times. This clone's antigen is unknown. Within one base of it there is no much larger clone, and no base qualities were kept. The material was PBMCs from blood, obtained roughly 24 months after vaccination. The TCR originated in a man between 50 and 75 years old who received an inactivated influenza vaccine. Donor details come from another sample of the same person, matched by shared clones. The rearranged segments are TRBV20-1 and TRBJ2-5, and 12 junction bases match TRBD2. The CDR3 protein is CSARGFGRLAGVGETQYF. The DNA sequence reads TGCAGTGCTAGAGGATTTGGGAGACTAGCGGGAGTAGGAGAGACCCAGTACTTC.